The clone carrying this TCR beta chain was found a few times. Its antigen remains unknown. All of the isolated RNA was reverse transcribed, so expressed TCRB transcripts were sequenced. Here immunoSEQ multiplex PCR was the method, and the copy in TCRdb shows in-frame clones only, minus some. Of 640,000 or so clones in the sample, around 15% were seen once. This entry is derived from a study of beta chain features in type 1 diabetes. On the study more broadly: All samples combined gave about 100 million sorted cells for examination. Notes on the study in general: Although PCR might favor shorter templates, it would do so equally in patients and controls. For Type 1 diabetes patients, all four CD4+ subsets carried TCRB CDR3s that were moderately but significantly shorter. Patients with type 1 diabetes showed fewer VDJ junction insertions and more deletions.

The CDR3 consists of 14 residues. The germline V gene has CDR1 SGHTA and CDR2 FQGNSA. V lost 5 bases, J lost 9 bases, and 5 bases stayed unmatched. The chain uses TRBV7-2 and TRBJ1-6; 9 positions match TRBD1. The receptor was isolated from a man aged 18 to 30 with type 1 diabetes. Specimen: naive CD4+ T cells from blood. CDR3 nucleotides: TGTGCCAGCAGCCCACAGGGGGCAAGTTCACCCCTCCACTTT. Translated: CASSPQGASSPLHF.